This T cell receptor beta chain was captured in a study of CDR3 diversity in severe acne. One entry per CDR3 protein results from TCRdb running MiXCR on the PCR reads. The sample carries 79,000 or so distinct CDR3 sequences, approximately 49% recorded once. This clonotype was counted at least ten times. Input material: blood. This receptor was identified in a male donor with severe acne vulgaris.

The CDR3 spells CASSTGQNTEAFF. The CDR3 DNA is TGTGCCAGCAGCACCGGACAGAACACTGAAGCTTTCTTT. The V call is TRBV7-8, the J call TRBJ1-1, with D perhaps TRBD1 (5 bases). V was clipped by 5 bases and J by 1 base, with 8 bases between them. In germline, CDR1 is SGHVS, CDR2 FQNEAQ. The CDR3 is 13 amino acids.